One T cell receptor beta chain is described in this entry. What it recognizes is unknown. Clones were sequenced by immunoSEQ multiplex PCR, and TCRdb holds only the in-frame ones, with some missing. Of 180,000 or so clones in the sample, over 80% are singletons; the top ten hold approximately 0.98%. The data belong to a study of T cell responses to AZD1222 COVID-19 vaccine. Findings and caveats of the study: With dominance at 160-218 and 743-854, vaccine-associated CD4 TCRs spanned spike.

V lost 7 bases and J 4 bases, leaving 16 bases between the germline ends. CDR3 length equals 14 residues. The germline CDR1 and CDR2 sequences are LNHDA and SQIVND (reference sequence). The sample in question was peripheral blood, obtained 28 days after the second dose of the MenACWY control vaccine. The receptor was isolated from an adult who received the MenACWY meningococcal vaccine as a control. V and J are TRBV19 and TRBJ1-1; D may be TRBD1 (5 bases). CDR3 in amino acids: CASIPGGGFTEAFF. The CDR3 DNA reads TGTGCCAGTATCCCCGGGGGAGGTTTCACTGAAGCTTTCTTT. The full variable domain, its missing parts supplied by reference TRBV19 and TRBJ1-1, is DGGITQSPKYLFRKEGQNVTLSCEQNLNHDAMYWYRQDPGQGLRLIYYSQIVNDFQKGDIAEGYSVSREKKESFPLTVTSAQKNPTAFYLCASIPGGGFTEAFFGQGTRLTVV.